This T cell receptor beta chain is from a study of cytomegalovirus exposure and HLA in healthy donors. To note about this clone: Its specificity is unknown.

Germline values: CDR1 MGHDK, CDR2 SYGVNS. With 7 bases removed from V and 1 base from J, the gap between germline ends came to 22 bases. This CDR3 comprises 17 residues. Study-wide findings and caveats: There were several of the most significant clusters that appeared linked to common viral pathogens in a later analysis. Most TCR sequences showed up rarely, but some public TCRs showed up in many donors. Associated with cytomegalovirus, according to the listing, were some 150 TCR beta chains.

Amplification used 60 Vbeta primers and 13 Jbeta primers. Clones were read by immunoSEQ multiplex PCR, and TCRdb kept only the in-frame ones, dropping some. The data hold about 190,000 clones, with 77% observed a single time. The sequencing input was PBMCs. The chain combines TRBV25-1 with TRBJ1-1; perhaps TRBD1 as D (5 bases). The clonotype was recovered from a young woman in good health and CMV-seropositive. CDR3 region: CASIFPEERQRNTEAFF. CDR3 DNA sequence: TGTGCCAGCATTTTCCCAGAGGAACGACAGAGGAACACTGAAGCTTTCTTT.